These T cell receptor beta chains were read from a single sample in a study of cytomegalovirus exposure and HLA in healthy donors. Generated by immunoSEQ multiplex PCR, the TCRdb table keeps only in-frame clones and is missing some. The table includes about 160,000 clones, roughly 77% detected once. The specimen sequenced was PBMCs. These receptors originate from a human donor in good health. Both conserved end residues are part of each CDR3. The order of the fields is J gene, V gene, D gene, clone size, CDR3 protein, CDR3 DNA. D genes are given only for firm matches. Clone size appears in some rows only: once, few, many, or a class for an expanded clone.

J gene: TRBJ1-5
V gene: TRBV6-5
D gene: -
clone size: once
CDR3 protein: CASRQVDGNQPQHF
CDR3 DNA: TGTGCCAGCAGGCAGGTGGATGGCAATCAGCCCCAGCATTTT

J gene: TRBJ2-2
V gene: TRBV6-6
D gene: -
clone size: -
CDR3 protein: CASRNTGELFF
CDR3 DNA: TGTGCCAGCCGGAACACCGGGGAGCTGTTTTTT

J gene: TRBJ2-7
V gene: TRBV5-6
D gene: TRBD1
clone size: -
CDR3 protein: CASSIYTGAYGQYF
CDR3 DNA: TGTGCCAGCAGCATTTATACAGGGGCCTATGGGCAGTACTTC

J gene: TRBJ1-1
V gene: TRBV5-5
D gene: -
clone size: -
CDR3 protein: CASSLSMEGGTEAFF
CDR3 DNA: TGTGCCAGCAGCTTGAGCATGGAGGGAGGCACTGAAGCTTTCTTT

J gene: TRBJ2-7
V gene: TRBV6-1
D gene: TRBD1
clone size: -
CDR3 protein: CASTPGTESTYEQYF
CDR3 DNA: TGTGCCAGCACCCCAGGGACAGAATCAACCTACGAGCAGTACTTC

J gene: TRBJ2-4
V gene: TRBV30
D gene: -
clone size: -
CDR3 protein: CAWTRGDIQYF
CDR3 DNA: TGTGCCTGGACCAGGGGAGACATTCAGTACTTC

J gene: TRBJ2-2
V gene: TRBV5-1
D gene: TRBD1
clone size: -
CDR3 protein: CASSSRDRRYYSNTGELFF
CDR3 DNA: TGCGCCAGCAGCTCCCGGGACAGGCGCTATTATTCTAACACCGGGGAGCTGTTTTTT

J gene: TRBJ2-1
V gene: TRBV27
D gene: TRBD2
clone size: -
CDR3 protein: CAEATSGRAYGQFF
CDR3 DNA: TGTGCCGAAGCGACTAGCGGGAGGGCTTACGGGCAGTTCTTC

J gene: TRBJ1-2
V gene: TRBV6-1
D gene: -
clone size: -
CDR3 protein: CASSEDRVYGYTF
CDR3 DNA: TGTGCCAGCAGTGAAGACAGGGTCTATGGCTACACCTTC

J gene: TRBJ2-1
V gene: TRBV6-5
D gene: TRBD2
clone size: -
CDR3 protein: CASSYGLARHNEQFF
CDR3 DNA: TGTGCCAGCAGTTACGGACTAGCGAGGCACAATGAGCAGTTCTTC

J gene: TRBJ2-1
V gene: TRBV4-1
D gene: TRBD2
clone size: -
CDR3 protein: CASSHGGSGGRNFYNEQFF
CDR3 DNA: TGCGCCAGCAGCCATGGGGGGAGCGGCGGGAGAAATTTTTACAATGAGCAGTTCTTC

J gene: TRBJ2-2
V gene: TRBV4-2
D gene: TRBD1
clone size: -
CDR3 protein: CASSQDWRQGGGGELFF
CDR3 DNA: TGTGCCAGCAGCCAAGACTGGAGACAGGGTGGGGGCGGGGAGCTGTTTTTT

J gene: TRBJ2-7
V gene: TRBV5-6
D gene: -
clone size: -
CDR3 protein: CASSLLGGAAYEQYF
CDR3 DNA: TGTGCCAGCAGCCTGTTAGGAGGGGCAGCCTACGAGCAGTACTTC

J gene: TRBJ2-7
V gene: TRBV7-9
D gene: TRBD2
clone size: -
CDR3 protein: CASSLGLAGTYEQYF
CDR3 DNA: TGTGCCAGCAGCTTAGGACTAGCGGGCACTTACGAGCAGTACTTC

J gene: TRBJ1-1
V gene: TRBV19
D gene: -
clone size: -
CDR3 protein: CASLGRMGTEAFF
CDR3 DNA: TGTGCCAGCCTAGGGAGGATGGGCACTGAAGCTTTCTTT

J gene: TRBJ1-5
V gene: TRBV19
D gene: -
clone size: once
CDR3 protein: CASSIGIARHVNQPQHF
CDR3 DNA: TGTGCCAGTAGTATAGGGATCGCCAGACACGTTAATCAGCCCCAGCATTTT

J gene: TRBJ2-1
V gene: TRBV28
D gene: -
clone size: -
CDR3 protein: CASSLSYNEQFF
CDR3 DNA: TGTGCCAGCAGTTTGTCTTACAATGAGCAGTTCTTC

J gene: TRBJ1-2
V gene: TRBV4-1
D gene: TRBD1
clone size: once
CDR3 protein: CASSPDRGLEYGYTF
CDR3 DNA: TGCGCCAGCAGCCCGGACAGGGGGCTCGAATATGGCTACACCTTC

J gene: TRBJ2-2
V gene: TRBV10-3
D gene: -
clone size: -
CDR3 protein: CAIRQAVNANTGELFF
CDR3 DNA: TGTGCCATCAGACAAGCGGTTAACGCGAACACCGGGGAGCTGTTTTTT

J gene: TRBJ2-7
V gene: TRBV11-2
D gene: -
clone size: once
CDR3 protein: CASSFLLRGLEQYF
CDR3 DNA: TGTGCCAGCAGCTTCCTCCTTAGGGGTCTCGAGCAGTACTTC

J gene: TRBJ1-1
V gene: TRBV5-1
D gene: -
clone size: -
CDR3 protein: CASTRGGGENTEAFF
CDR3 DNA: TGCGCCAGCACTCGTGGGGGGGGCGAAAACACTGAAGCTTTCTTT

J gene: TRBJ1-5
V gene: TRBV19
D gene: TRBD1
clone size: -
CDR3 protein: CASSIHTLTGGDQPQHF
CDR3 DNA: TGTGCCAGTAGTATACATACCCTGACAGGGGGTGATCAGCCCCAGCATTTT

J gene: TRBJ1-2
V gene: TRBV5-5
D gene: TRBD1
clone size: -
CDR3 protein: CASSLAGTGGNYGYTF
CDR3 DNA: TGTGCCAGCAGCTTGGCAGGGACAGGGGGCAACTATGGCTACACCTTC

J gene: TRBJ1-1
V gene: TRBV28
D gene: TRBD1
clone size: -
CDR3 protein: CASSMDRTYTEAFF
CDR3 DNA: TGTGCCAGCAGTATGGACAGGACCTACACTGAAGCTTTCTTT

J gene: TRBJ2-2
V gene: TRBV5-1
D gene: TRBD2
clone size: -
CDR3 protein: CASRPLAGGPTGELFF
CDR3 DNA: TGCGCCAGCAGACCACTAGCGGGGGGGCCGACCGGGGAGCTGTTTTTT

J gene: TRBJ2-7
V gene: TRBV6-1
D gene: TRBD1
clone size: -
CDR3 protein: CASRAGTGIAYEQYF
CDR3 DNA: TGTGCCAGCAGGGCCGGGACAGGAATTGCCTACGAGCAGTACTTC

J gene: TRBJ1-2
V gene: TRBV5-1
D gene: -
clone size: few
CDR3 protein: CASSLDSPSSGYTF
CDR3 DNA: TGCGCCAGCAGCTTGGACTCTCCTTCAAGCGGCTACACCTTC

J gene: TRBJ2-5
V gene: TRBV5-1
D gene: TRBD2
clone size: -
CDR3 protein: CASSSGSGGETQYF
CDR3 DNA: TGCGCCAGCAGCTCCGGATCGGGGGGAGAGACCCAGTACTTC

J gene: TRBJ2-3
V gene: TRBV9
D gene: TRBD1
clone size: -
CDR3 protein: CASSATGDSDTQYF
CDR3 DNA: TGTGCCAGCAGCGCAACAGGGGATTCAGATACGCAGTATTTT

J gene: TRBJ1-1
V gene: TRBV5-8
D gene: -
clone size: few
CDR3 protein: CASSPHRTANMGAFF
CDR3 DNA: TGTGCCAGCAGCCCACACCGGACAGCCAATATGGGCGCTTTCTTT

J gene: TRBJ2-7
V gene: TRBV19
D gene: -
clone size: -
CDR3 protein: CASSDTGTYEQYF
CDR3 DNA: TGTGCCAGTAGCGATACGGGGACTTACGAGCAGTACTTC

J gene: TRBJ2-1
V gene: TRBV6-6
D gene: -
clone size: once
CDR3 protein: CASSYAGTGDEQFF
CDR3 DNA: TGTGCCAGCAGTTACGCGGGGACGGGGGATGAGCAGTTCTTC

J gene: TRBJ2-5
V gene: TRBV5-8
D gene: TRBD2
clone size: -
CDR3 protein: CASSLGLAGGQETQYF
CDR3 DNA: TGTGCCAGCAGCTTAGGACTAGCGGGAGGGCAAGAGACCCAGTACTTC

J gene: TRBJ1-1
V gene: TRBV4-2
D gene: -
clone size: -
CDR3 protein: CASRDRLNTEAFF
CDR3 DNA: TGTGCCAGCAGAGACAGATTGAACACTGAAGCTTTCTTT

J gene: TRBJ2-5
V gene: TRBV15
D gene: TRBD1
clone size: -
CDR3 protein: CATSREASDRAGETQYF
CDR3 DNA: TGTGCCACCAGCAGAGAGGCCTCGGACAGGGCCGGAGAGACCCAGTACTTC

J gene: TRBJ2-7
V gene: TRBV2
D gene: TRBD2
clone size: -
CDR3 protein: CASSELAGGVYEQYF
CDR3 DNA: TGTGCCAGCAGTGAATTAGCGGGAGGTGTCTACGAGCAGTACTTC

J gene: TRBJ1-2
V gene: TRBV7-9
D gene: TRBD1
clone size: -
CDR3 protein: CASSPPGQGPQVYGYTF
CDR3 DNA: TGTGCCAGCAGCCCACCGGGACAGGGGCCTCAGGTCTATGGCTACACCTTC

J gene: TRBJ2-3
V gene: TRBV19
D gene: TRBD2
clone size: -
CDR3 protein: CASSIWALAGEVDTQYF
CDR3 DNA: TGTGCCAGTAGTATTTGGGCACTAGCGGGAGAGGTGGATACGCAGTATTTT

J gene: TRBJ1-2
V gene: TRBV19
D gene: -
clone size: few
CDR3 protein: CASSGTAGGYTF
CDR3 DNA: TGTGCCAGTAGTGGTACAGCTGGTGGCTACACCTTC

J gene: TRBJ2-5
V gene: TRBV7-2
D gene: TRBD2
clone size: -
CDR3 protein: CASSWTSGAGGETQYF
CDR3 DNA: TGTGCCAGCAGCTGGACTAGCGGGGCGGGGGGAGAGACCCAGTACTTC

J gene: TRBJ2-7
V gene: TRBV5-6
D gene: -
clone size: -
CDR3 protein: CASSLDRFEQYF
CDR3 DNA: TGTGCCAGCAGCTTGGACAGGTTCGAGCAGTACTTC

J gene: TRBJ2-7
V gene: TRBV6-1
D gene: -
clone size: -
CDR3 protein: CASRDHSGYEQYF
CDR3 DNA: TGTGCCAGCAGGGACCATAGCGGCTACGAGCAGTACTTC

J gene: TRBJ1-1
V gene: TRBV2
D gene: -
clone size: -
CDR3 protein: CASSMGATTEAFF
CDR3 DNA: TGTGCCAGCTCCATGGGGGCGACCACTGAAGCTTTCTTT

J gene: TRBJ1-2
V gene: TRBV29-1
D gene: -
clone size: -
CDR3 protein: CSVYPVVGYTF
CDR3 DNA: TGCAGCGTCTACCCGGTAGTCGGCTACACCTTC

J gene: TRBJ2-7
V gene: TRBV27
D gene: TRBD1
clone size: -
CDR3 protein: CASREVGTGPYEQYF
CDR3 DNA: TGTGCCAGCAGGGAAGTTGGGACAGGTCCCTACGAGCAGTACTTC

J gene: TRBJ1-6
V gene: TRBV6-5
D gene: -
clone size: -
CDR3 protein: CASRRDPNSPLHF
CDR3 DNA: TGTGCCAGCAGGAGGGATCCTAATTCACCCCTCCACTTT